This record covers a single TCR beta chain. This entry comes from a study of shared clonotypes between healthy human individuals. CDR3 size: 14 residues. V lost 6 bases, J lost 0 bases, and 11 bases lay in between. CDR1 is MNHNY and CDR2 is SVGAGI in the germline V gene (reference sequence). The protocol was immunoSEQ multiplex PCR, while the TCRdb copy is restricted to in-frame clones and leaves out a portion. This table holds millions of clones, about 94% found once. Positively selected for CCR7, the CD45RO-negative cells used as naive CD8 cells excluded terminally differentiated effector memory CD45RA+ cells.

The J gene is TRBJ1-2, the V gene TRBV6-6; maybe TRBD1 (6 bases). Sequenced: naive CD8+ T cells sorted from blood. The sequence came from a man aged 18 to 30 in good health. CDR3 sequence reads: CASRGGHPNYGYTF. For the CDR3, the DNA is TGTGCCAGCAGGGGGGGACACCCTAACTATGGCTACACCTTC.